These T cell receptor beta chains were read from a single sample in a study of cytomegalovirus exposure and HLA in healthy donors. The assay was immunoSEQ multiplex PCR, and TCRdb's table has in-frame clones only and misses some. Of roughly 190,000 clones in the sample, about 10% were seen once. The sample comprised PBMCs. The receptors stem from a woman aged 25 to 39 in good health and CMV-seropositive. Each CDR3 is given with its conserved first and last residue. Fields, in order: CDR3 DNA, CDR3 protein, D gene, clone size, V gene, CDR3 length, J gene. The D gene is left open where the match is weak. Clone size appears in some rows only: once, few, many, or a class for an expanded clone.

CDR3 DNA: TGTGCCAGCAGCGTAGGGGGCGGAGCCAGCTCCTACGAGCAGTACTTC
CDR3 protein: CASSVGGGASSYEQYF
D gene: .
clone size: .
V gene: TRBV9
CDR3 length: 16
J gene: TRBJ2-7

CDR3 DNA: TGTGCCAGCAGTGACCAACGGTCTAGCACAGATACGCAGTATTTT
CDR3 protein: CASSDQRSSTDTQYF
D gene: .
clone size: few
V gene: TRBV25-1
CDR3 length: 15
J gene: TRBJ2-3

CDR3 DNA: TGTGCCAGCAGCGTCACGACTAGCGGGAGACGTTACGAGCAGTACTTC
CDR3 protein: CASSVTTSGRRYEQYF
D gene: TRBD2
clone size: .
V gene: TRBV9
CDR3 length: 16
J gene: TRBJ2-7

CDR3 DNA: TGTGCCAGCAAAGTAGCGGGGGACCCCTACGAGCAGTACTTC
CDR3 protein: CASKVAGDPYEQYF
D gene: TRBD2
clone size: .
V gene: TRBV2
CDR3 length: 14
J gene: TRBJ2-7

CDR3 DNA: TGTGCCACCTTGGGGCCTGGAGGGTCTGGAAACACCATATATTTT
CDR3 protein: CATLGPGGSGNTIYF
D gene: .
clone size: few
V gene: TRBV10-3
CDR3 length: 15
J gene: TRBJ1-3

CDR3 DNA: TGTGCCAGCAGTGGTCTCCCTAGCACAGATACGCAGTATTTT
CDR3 protein: CASSGLPSTDTQYF
D gene: .
clone size: many
V gene: TRBV2
CDR3 length: 14
J gene: TRBJ2-3

CDR3 DNA: TGTGCCTGGAGTGGTGAAGCCTCCACGGCAACTAATGAAAAACTGTTTTTT
CDR3 protein: CAWSGEASTATNEKLFF
D gene: .
clone size: few
V gene: TRBV30
CDR3 length: 17
J gene: TRBJ1-4

CDR3 DNA: TGTGCCAGCAGGGAACAGGGATCTCTTAGCAATCAGCCCCAGCATTTT
CDR3 protein: CASREQGSLSNQPQHF
D gene: .
clone size: few
V gene: TRBV27
CDR3 length: 16
J gene: TRBJ1-5

CDR3 DNA: TGTGCCAGCAGTTTATCAGCGGCAGATTATGGCTACACCTTC
CDR3 protein: CASSLSAADYGYTF
D gene: .
clone size: few
V gene: TRBV27
CDR3 length: 14
J gene: TRBJ1-2

CDR3 DNA: TGTGCCAGCAGCTCGGACAGGGAGAAAGCAACTAATGAAAAACTGTTTTTT
CDR3 protein: CASSSDREKATNEKLFF
D gene: TRBD1
clone size: few
V gene: TRBV7-9
CDR3 length: 17
J gene: TRBJ1-4

CDR3 DNA: TGTGCCAGCAGCCCCGACAGGGGCCAGAACACTGAAGCTTTCTTT
CDR3 protein: CASSPDRGQNTEAFF
D gene: TRBD1
clone size: .
V gene: TRBV7-3
CDR3 length: 15
J gene: TRBJ1-1

CDR3 DNA: TGTGCCAGCAGCCAACCGCATGGAGGAATAAACACCTACGAGCAGTACTTC
CDR3 protein: CASSQPHGGINTYEQYF
D gene: .
clone size: few
V gene: TRBV14
CDR3 length: 17
J gene: TRBJ2-7

CDR3 DNA: TGTGCCAGCAGCTTCGACCGGGAGGGCCGCTACGAGCAGTACTTC
CDR3 protein: CASSFDREGRYEQYF
D gene: TRBD2
clone size: few
V gene: TRBV7-9
CDR3 length: 15
J gene: TRBJ2-7

CDR3 DNA: TGTGCCAGCAGCTTCTCTAGCGGGAGCGATGAGCAGTTCTTC
CDR3 protein: CASSFSSGSDEQFF
D gene: TRBD2
clone size: few
V gene: TRBV7-9
CDR3 length: 14
J gene: TRBJ2-1

CDR3 DNA: TGTGCCAGCAGTCAGCAAGAGACCCAGTACTTC
CDR3 protein: CASSQQETQYF
D gene: .
clone size: .
V gene: TRBV13
CDR3 length: 11
J gene: TRBJ2-5

CDR3 DNA: TGTGCCAGCAGTGTGGGGGGGAGCGGTAACTATGGCTACACCTTC
CDR3 protein: CASSVGGSGNYGYTF
D gene: .
clone size: few
V gene: TRBV6-1
CDR3 length: 15
J gene: TRBJ1-2

CDR3 DNA: TGTGCCAGCAGTCCAGGACTCACAGATACGCAGTATTTT
CDR3 protein: CASSPGLTDTQYF
D gene: .
clone size: few
V gene: TRBV2
CDR3 length: 13
J gene: TRBJ2-3

CDR3 DNA: TGTGCCATCAGGAGGACAGGAACCAGCTCCTACGAGCAGTACTTC
CDR3 protein: CAIRRTGTSSYEQYF
D gene: TRBD1
clone size: few
V gene: TRBV10-3
CDR3 length: 15
J gene: TRBJ2-7

CDR3 DNA: TGTGCCAGCAGCTTAAACCCGGGACAGGGTGAGGACACCTTC
CDR3 protein: CASSLNPGQGEDTF
D gene: TRBD1
clone size: .
V gene: TRBV7-9
CDR3 length: 14
J gene: TRBJ1-2

CDR3 DNA: TGTGCCAGCAGCTTACCTCCAAGACTAGCGGGGACCGAAAACATTCAGTACTTC
CDR3 protein: CASSLPPRLAGTENIQYF
D gene: TRBD2
clone size: few
V gene: TRBV7-9
CDR3 length: 18
J gene: TRBJ2-4

CDR3 DNA: TGTGCCAGCAGCCCCGGACACCTTGAAAAACTGTTTTTT
CDR3 protein: CASSPGHLEKLFF
D gene: .
clone size: .
V gene: TRBV5-5
CDR3 length: 13
J gene: TRBJ1-4

CDR3 DNA: TGTGCCAGCAGGGGGGGGACTAGCGGGAGCAACGAGCAGTACTTC
CDR3 protein: CASRGGTSGSNEQYF
D gene: TRBD2
clone size: few
V gene: TRBV5-4
CDR3 length: 15
J gene: TRBJ2-7

CDR3 DNA: TGCAGCGTTCGCGGAGGAGGAACTAATGAAAAACTGTTTTTT
CDR3 protein: CSVRGGGTNEKLFF
D gene: .
clone size: few
V gene: TRBV29-1
CDR3 length: 14
J gene: TRBJ1-4